Listed here is a single TCR beta chain. Germline values: CDR1 GTSNPN, CDR2 SVGIG (reference sequence). V lost 3 bases to trimming and J lost 6 bases; unmatched junction nucleotides: 19. This CDR3 is 18 amino acids long. The sample comes from a study of blood T cell repertoires in COVID-19. At the level of the study: Samples representing acute and convalescent COVID-19 were sourced from the United States, Italy and Spain. T cells, B-cell-depleted T cells, or PBMCs supplied cDNA or gDNA.

Study processing details: Amplification from reference gene primers served as the basis for estimated nucleated cell counts. Clones were sequenced by immunoSEQ multiplex PCR, and TCRdb holds only the in-frame ones, with some missing. That table supplies the V and J calls and clone size; D and trimming were determined from the DNA. The repertoire has 100,000 to 140,000 clones, 80% to 95% of them found once; the top ten carry 1% to 1.5%. The sequence came from a woman aged 25 to 39 with acute or convalescent COVID-19. Source material: peripheral blood. J is TRBJ1-4 and V is TRBV30; 7 bases fit TRBD1. The CDR3 nucleotides read TGTGCCTGGAGAAATCCGATTAGATTCGGGACAGAGGATGAAAAACTGTTTTTT. Translation gives CAWRNPIRFGTEDEKLFF.